A single sample gave rise to the 12 T cell receptor beta chains below, sequenced in a study of T cell responses to AZD1222 COVID-19 vaccine. Only in-frame clones appear in the TCRdb table, and some are missing; sequencing was by immunoSEQ multiplex PCR. This table holds 95,000 to 150,000 clones, 89% found once. The sample here was peripheral blood, taken on day 0 of AZD1222 vaccination. These receptor sequences come from an adult in good health.

In its sample, this clone was seen once. The chain carries TRBV7-6 and TRBJ1-5; 11 bases map to TRBD1. The CDR3 consists of 14 residues. The V gene end was trimmed by 6 bases and the J gene end by 5 bases; junction bases not matched to a gene: 3. The V gene's germline CDR1 is SGHVS and CDR2 FNYEAQ. CDR3 in amino acids: CASRRDRGDQPQHF. CDR3 nucleotide sequence: TGTGCCAGCAGACGGGACAGGGGGGATCAGCCCCAGCATTTT.

This clone was found once. The chain recombines TRBV19 with TRBJ2-7; D is ambiguous. Germline V gives CDR1 LNHDA, CDR2 SQIVND (reference sequence). CDR3 length: 14 amino acids. The ends were cut back, 3 bases at V and 2 bases at J, with 11 bases in the middle. CDR3 sequence (DNA): TGTGCCAGTAGTATCCCGTGGAAGACCTACGAGCAGTACTTC. It specifies CASSIPWKTYEQYF.

The chain has TRBV7-2 and TRBJ2-4; 9 bases are shared with TRBD1. CDR1 and CDR2 from the germline V gene are SGHTA and FQGNSA. The CDR3 is 14 residues long. V lost 5 bases and J lost 6; bases outside the gene matches: 5. DNA for the CDR3: TGTGCCAGCAGCCTGGGACAGGGTAGAAACATTCAGTACTTC. Its translation: CASSLGQGRNIQYF.

The genes are TRBV25-1 and TRBJ2-1, with no clear D. The germline gives CDR1 MGHDK, CDR2 SYGVNS. Trimming took off 3 bases at V and 7 bases at J, with 7 bases between the two ends. The CDR3 sequence is 12 residues long. The CDR3 sequence: CASSDHGNEQFF. The CDR3 nucleotides read TGTGCCAGCAGTGATCATGGGAATGAGCAGTTCTTC.

The gene calls are TRBV5-1 and TRBJ2-7; D uncertain. Looked up from germline, CDR1 is SGHRS and CDR2 is YFSETQ. The CDR3 sequence is 17 residues long. V shed 4 bases and J shed 2 bases, with 22 bases lying between them. In DNA, the CDR3 is TGCGCCAGCAGCCCAAATATAGAGTGGGGAAATCCCTACGAGCAGTACTTC. As protein: CASSPNIEWGNPYEQYF.

The chain employs TRBV13 and TRBJ2-7; 12 bases align to TRBD1. Germline V gives CDR1 PRHDT, CDR2 FYEKMQ (reference sequence). J lost 10 bases, V lost 3 bases, and 7 bases had no gene match. This CDR3 contains 14 residues. CDR3 DNA sequence: TGTGCCAGCAGCTTGGGGACAGGGGGCGCACCCCAGTACTTC. Its translation is CASSLGTGGAPQYF.

This clone qualifies as medium-sized. In the same sample, other DNA sequences code for this CDR3. V is TRBV6-5 and J is TRBJ2-1, with 11 positions matching TRBD2. Germline values: CDR1 MNHEY, CDR2 SVGAGI. With 8 bases clipped from V and 3 bases from J, the junction kept 0 bases outside the gene matches. CDR3 length: 13 amino acids. The CDR3 nucleotides are TGTGCCAGCGGGACTAGCGGCTACAATGAGCAGTTCTTC. It yields the protein CASGTSGYNEQFF.

The V gene is TRBV7-9, the J gene TRBJ2-2, with 13 bases matching TRBD2. The ends lost 2 bases at V and 4 bases at J; junction bases unmatched: 10. The germline V gene encodes CDR1 SEHNR and CDR2 FQNEAQ (reference sequence). The CDR3 covers 19 residues. The CDR3 protein is CASSLRGLAGVGGTGELFF. The CDR3 nucleotides read TGTGCCAGCAGCTTACGCGGACTAGCGGGAGTCGGCGGCACCGGGGAGCTGTTTTTT.

V usage is TRBV7-2 and J usage is TRBJ2-1; 8 bases agree with TRBD1. The ends lost 7 bases at V and 4 bases at J; junction bases unmatched: 9. There are 15 residues in the CDR3. Germline CDR1 reads SGHTA; CDR2 reads FQGNSA. The DNA for the CDR3 is TGTGCCAGCAACCCTGGGACAGGACGTTACAATGAGCAGTTCTTC. Protein: CASNPGTGRYNEQFF.

The chain links TRBV7-2 to TRBJ1-1; D gene unclear. Per the germline V gene, CDR1 is SGHTA and CDR2 is FQGNSA. With 4 bases removed from V and 1 base from J, the gap between germline ends came to 10 bases. The CDR3 runs to 14 residues. As DNA, the CDR3 is TGTGCCAGCAGCTCCGGTTGGGGGAACACTGAAGCTTTCTTT. Translating gives CASSSGWGNTEAFF.

The chain recombines TRBV28 with TRBJ1-4; perhaps TRBD1 as D (6 bases). The length of the CDR3 is 14 residues. Germline CDR1 MDHEN, CDR2 SYDVKM. V lost 7 bases, J lost 13 bases, and 22 bases lay in between. The CDR3 DNA reads as TGTGCCAGCAAATCCGGGGGCAGCCTTCGTAGACTGTTTTTT. This translates into CASKSGGSLRRLFF.

The chain recombines TRBV28 with TRBJ1-5, with 7 bases lining up with TRBD1. Losses at the gene ends were 5 bases for V and 4 bases for J; bases not matched to a gene: 5. Germline values: CDR1 MDHEN, CDR2 SYDVKM. CDR3 length: 14 residues. The CDR3 region has the DNA TGTGCCAGCAGTCTCGACAGGGAGAATCAGCCCCAGCATTTT. Translation: CASSLDRENQPQHF.